Below, 20 T cell receptor beta chains from the same sample are listed, as sequenced in a study of blood T cell repertoires in COVID-19. TCRdb's table, derived via immunoSEQ multiplex PCR, lists solely in-frame clones and lacks some. The sample carries roughly 250,000 clones, roughly 80% recorded once. The sequencing sample was made of peripheral blood. Receptor source: a woman aged 60-75 years with active or convalescent COVID-19.

This clone was counted a few times. This chain connects TRBV20-1 to TRBJ2-2; D remains unclear. Germline V gene data show CDR1 as DFQATT and CDR2 as SNEGSKA (reference sequence). The CDR3 extends over 11 amino acids. The V end was cut by 5 bases, the J end by 2 bases, with 3 bases between. The CDR3 nucleotides read TGCAGTGCTTATAACACCGGGGAGCTGTTTTTT. Amino acid sequence: CSAYNTGELFF.

The V call is TRBV6-5, the J call TRBJ1-5; TRBD1 agrees at 7 bases. CDR3 length: 14 residues. Losses at the gene ends were 10 bases for V and 1 base for J; bases not matched to a gene: 7. Germline loops: CDR1 MNHEY, CDR2 SVGAGI. CDR3 sequence: CANRGGKSNQPQHF. The CDR3 DNA sequence: TGTGCCAACCGAGGGGGCAAGAGCAATCAGCCCCAGCATTTT.

The J gene is TRBJ2-1, the V gene TRBV5-1; 14 bases map to TRBD2. The CDR3 has 17 residues. V was clipped by 9 bases and J by 4 bases; unmatched bases: 12. Germline CDR1 SGHRS, CDR2 YFSETQ. The CDR3 loop reads CATARGLAGAGYNEQFF. CDR3 DNA: TGCGCCACCGCCCGGGGACTAGCGGGGGCCGGGTACAATGAGCAGTTCTTC.

V and J are TRBV7-9 and TRBJ2-6, with 11 nucleotides matching TRBD1. The CDR3 runs to 18 residues. The V gene's germline CDR1 is SEHNR and CDR2 FQNEAQ (reference sequence). V shed 5 bases, J shed 2 bases, and the junction held 8 bases outside the gene matches. CDR3 sequence (DNA): TGTGCCAGCAGCGGGGGAGGACAGGGGGCACCTGGGGCCAACGTCCTGACTTTC. Translation: CASSGGGQGAPGANVLTF.

This chain uses TRBV29-1 with TRBJ2-3; TRBD2 matches at 8 bases. After removal of 5 bases from V and 2 bases from J, the junction contained 12 bases not matched to a gene. Germline CDR1 SQVTM, CDR2 ANQGSEA. The CDR3 has 16 residues. The CDR3 reads CSVRSPGGQNTDTQYF. CDR3 nucleotides: TGCAGCGTTAGGTCACCGGGGGGGCAAAACACAGATACGCAGTATTTT.

The V and J genes are TRBV7-9 and TRBJ1-4; 7 bases fit TRBD1. Germline values: CDR1 SEHNR, CDR2 FQNEAQ (reference sequence). This CDR3 has 15 residues. V was clipped by 1 base and J by 4 bases; unmatched bases: 3. This CDR3 reads CASSLEGQLNEKLFF. For the CDR3, the DNA is TGTGCCAGCAGCTTAGAGGGACAGCTTAATGAAAAACTGTTTTTT.

This clone was counted between two and nine times. CDR3 nucleotide sequence: TGCGCCAGCAGCCAAGATGGAACAGGGCGGGAGACCCAGTACTTC. It is translated as CASSQDGTGRETQYF. The V and J genes are TRBV4-1 and TRBJ2-5; possibly TRBD1 for D (6 bases). CDR3 length equals 15 residues. Trimming took off 0 bases at V and 5 bases at J, with 13 bases between the two ends. The germline CDR1 and CDR2 sequences are MGHRA and YSYEKL.

The chain combines TRBV5-4 with TRBJ2-1; 10 positions agree with TRBD2. The length of the CDR3 is 16 residues. V lost 0 bases to trimming and J lost 7 bases; unmatched junction nucleotides: 7. Germline assignment: CDR1 SGHNT and CDR2 YYREEE (reference sequence). The CDR3 DNA reads as TGTGCCAGCAGCTTGGGGGGACTAGCGTTGAGGAATGAGCAGTTCTTC. Its translation is CASSLGGLALRNEQFF.

This chain connects TRBV5-6 to TRBJ1-6; D perhaps matches TRBD1 (6 bases). The CDR3 has 16 amino acids. The V end lost 4 bases, the J end lost 7 bases, and 18 bases lay between the germline ends. Germline V lookup: CDR1 SGHDT, CDR2 YYEEEE. Here the CDR3 DNA reads TGTGCCAGCAGCCTTTCCTCCCGGGACACGAATTCACCCCTCCACTTT. Residues: CASSLSSRDTNSPLHF.

This chain uses TRBV5-4 with TRBJ2-3, with 7 bases aligning to TRBD2. Germline assignment: CDR1 SGHNT and CDR2 YYREEE (reference sequence). Trimming cost V 2 bases and J 2 bases; bases outside gene matches: 2. The CDR3 extends over 14 amino acids. The CDR3 DNA reads as TGTGCCAGCAGCTTCAGCGGGGCCACAGATACGCAGTATTTT. Amino acid sequence: CASSFSGATDTQYF.

The gene calls are TRBV11-1 and TRBJ2-3; possibly TRBD2 for D (5 bases). CDR1 and CDR2 from the germline V gene are SGHAT and FQDESV (reference sequence). The V and J ends lost 1 base and 0 bases respectively, with 8 bases between them. The CDR3 runs to 15 residues. In DNA form, the CDR3 reads TGTGCCAGCAGCTTAGGCAGGACTAGCACAGATACGCAGTATTTT. It yields the protein CASSLGRTSTDTQYF.

This chain uses TRBV28 with TRBJ1-1; D gene ambiguous. The CDR3 is 13 residues long. CDR1 is MDHEN, CDR2 SYDVKM, per germline. Trimming shortened V by 4 bases and J by 7 bases, and 13 bases separated the two germline ends. Here the CDR3 reads CASSSPRLGEAFF. CDR3 DNA: TGTGCCAGCAGTTCCCCCCGACTTGGTGAAGCTTTCTTT. Variable domain in full (rest from reference TRBV28 and TRBJ1-1): DVKVTQSSRYLVKRTGEKVFLECVQDMDHENMFWYRQDPGLGLRLIYFSYDVKMKEKGDIPEGYSVSREKKERFSLILESASTNQTSMYLCASSSPRLGEAFFGQGTRLTVV.

The genes are TRBV5-1 and TRBJ2-2, with D possibly being TRBD2 (5 bases). V shed 2 bases and J shed 5 bases, with 13 bases lying between them. Germline V lookup: CDR1 SGHRS, CDR2 YFSETQ. The CDR3 totals 15 residues. CDR3 nucleotides: TGCGCCAGCAGCTTTCAAGGAGGAGGTACCGGGGAGCTGTTTTTT. This codes for CASSFQGGGTGELFF.

Concerning this clone itself: Relative to the germline gene, one junction end is altered; a read error may explain this. This chain connects TRBV7-8 to TRBJ2-3; 8 bases align to TRBD1. The CDR3 runs to 16 residues. Per the germline V gene, CDR1 is SGHVS and CDR2 is FQNEAQ. CDR3 loop: CASSVARTGYLGTQYF. CDR3 DNA: TGTGCCAGCAGCGTAGCACGGACAGGGTATCTCGGTACGCAGTATTTT.

The rearrangement uses TRBV4-3 and TRBJ1-3, with a weak D call TRBD1 (5 bases). The CDR3 length is 14 residues. The germline V gene has CDR1 LGHNA and CDR2 YSLEER. V was trimmed by 5 bases and J by 0 bases, leaving 8 bases between them. CDR3 sequence (DNA): TGCGCCAGCAGCACCGGGGGCTCTGGAAACACCATATATTTT. Protein: CASSTGGSGNTIYF.

The chain links TRBV13 to TRBJ2-7; 10 bases map to TRBD2. The CDR3 contains 14 residues. The ends lost 3 bases at V and 5 bases at J; junction bases unmatched: 4. The germline CDR1 and CDR2 sequences are PRHDT and FYEKMQ (reference sequence). The CDR3 here is CASSFLAGADEQYF. The CDR3 DNA is TGTGCCAGCAGCTTTCTAGCGGGGGCCGACGAGCAGTACTTC.

The V call is TRBV3-1 (or the pseudogene TRBV3-2), the J call TRBJ2-1; D uncertain. V lost 3 bases and J 4 bases, leaving 10 bases between the germline ends. The CDR3 runs to 14 residues. Germline values: CDR1 LGHDT, CDR2 YNNKEL (reference sequence). The CDR3 sequence is CASSQNSDYNEQFF. The CDR3 DNA reads TGTGCCAGCAGCCAGAACAGTGATTACAATGAGCAGTTCTTC.

This sequence joins TRBV19 and TRBJ2-7; D is uncertain. Trimming stripped 2 bases from V and 0 bases from J, with 8 bases between. The CDR3 sequence is 14 residues long. CDR1 is LNHDA, CDR2 SQIVND, per germline (reference sequence). CDR3: CASSILHTSYEQYF. DNA for the CDR3: TGTGCCAGTAGTATATTGCACACCTCCTACGAGCAGTACTTC.

The chain recombines TRBV6-2 or TRBV6-3 with TRBJ1-4; TRBD1 might be the D (5 bases). This CDR3 contains 16 residues. In germline, CDR1 is MNHEY, CDR2 SVGEGT. Trimming took 0 bases from V and 8 from J, leaving 16 bases between them. DNA of the CDR3: TGTGCCAGCAGTTACTCGCCGCGGGGCGGGGGAGAAAAACTGTTTTTT. Its protein product is CASSYSPRGGGEKLFF.

The CDR3 protein is CASSLIPVADEQYF. In DNA, the CDR3 is TGCGCCAGCAGCCTGATCCCGGTGGCGGATGAGCAGTACTTC. The chain carries TRBV4-1 and TRBJ2-7; D not resolved. CDR1 MGHRA and CDR2 YSYEKL come from the germline V gene. This CDR3 has 14 residues. Trimming pared 4 bases from V and 7 bases from J, leaving 17 bases between.